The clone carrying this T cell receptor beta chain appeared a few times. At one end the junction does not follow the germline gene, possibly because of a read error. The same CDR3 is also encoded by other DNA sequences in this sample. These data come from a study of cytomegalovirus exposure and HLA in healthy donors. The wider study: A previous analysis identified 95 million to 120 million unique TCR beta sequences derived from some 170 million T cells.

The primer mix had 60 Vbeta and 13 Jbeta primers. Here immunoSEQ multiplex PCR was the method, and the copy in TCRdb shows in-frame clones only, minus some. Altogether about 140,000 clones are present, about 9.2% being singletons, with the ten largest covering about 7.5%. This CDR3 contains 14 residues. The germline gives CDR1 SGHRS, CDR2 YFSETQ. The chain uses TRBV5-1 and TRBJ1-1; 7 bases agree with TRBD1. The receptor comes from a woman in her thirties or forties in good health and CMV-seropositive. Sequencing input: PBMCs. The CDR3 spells CASSSGTVSTEAFF. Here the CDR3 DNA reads TGCGCCAGTAGCTCCGGGACAGTAAGCACTGAAGCTTTCTTT.